This note documents a single TCR beta chain sequence. This record belongs to a study of cytomegalovirus exposure and HLA in healthy donors. The CDR3 is 15 residues long. Germline V CDR1 and CDR2: MNHNY, SVGAGI (reference sequence). J gave up 0 bases and V 4 bases, and 5 bases lay outside the gene matches. PCR employed 60 Vbeta and 13 Jbeta primers. TCRdb's copy holds only in-frame clones and misses some; the assay was immunoSEQ multiplex PCR. The sample lists fewer than 200,000 clones, 87% occurring once. This clonotype was sampled from a boy younger than 10 in good health and CMV-seronegative. The chain joins TRBV6-6 to TRBJ2-7; 8 bases match TRBD1. Material for sequencing was PBMCs. DNA for the CDR3: TGTGCCAGCAGTTTCTCACAGGGGGTCTCCTACGAGCAGTACTTC. This gives the protein CASSFSQGVSYEQYF.